The T cell receptor beta chain described here comes from a study of blood T cell repertoires in COVID-19. The CDR3 loop spans 16 amino acids. V dropped 4 bases and J dropped 6; count of bases not matched to a gene: 15. Germline CDR1 and CDR2: SGHAT and FQNNGV. Profiling relied on immunoSEQ multiplex PCR, and the TCRdb table lists in-frame clones only, not all of them. This table has some 95,000 clones, 90% to 95% appearing once. The material sequenced was peripheral blood. The receptor was isolated from a human donor with active COVID-19. The donor label of this sample is uncertain. V and J are TRBV11-2 and TRBJ2-7, with 7 bases fitting TRBD2. The CDR3 nucleotides are TGTGCCAGCAGCTCCATAGGTGGCGGGGGTCCTTTCGAGCAGTACTTC. It specifies CASSSIGGGGPFEQYF. The whole variable domain, filled in from reference TRBV11-2 and TRBJ2-7, reads EAGVAQSPRYKIIEKRQSVAFWCNPISGHATLYWYQQILGQGPKLLIQFQNNGVVDDSQLPKDRFSAERLKGVDSTLKIQPAKLEDSAVYLCASSSIGGGGPFEQYFGPGTRLTVT.